This record covers a single T cell receptor beta chain. Its cognate antigen is unknown. CDR1 is LNHDA and CDR2 is SQIVND in the germline V gene (reference sequence). V shed 1 base and J shed 1 base, with 10 bases lying between them. The CDR3 loop spans 15 amino acids. Assay used: immunoSEQ multiplex PCR; TCRdb lists only in-frame clones, some missing. The table lists over 70,000 clones, about 90% of them singletons. The sample belongs to a study of OX40 agonist ivuxolimab in advanced cancers. Study-level background: Subjects had a mean age of around 63 years, with a range of about 23 to 79; approximately 83% were male. Overall study findings and caveats: What antigens the expanded peripheral T cells recognized was never established.

The material was CD4+ or CD8+ T cells sorted from blood, obtained in a trial of the OX40 agonist ivuxolimab. The gene calls are TRBV19 and TRBJ2-5; D is perhaps TRBD1 or TRBD2 (6 bases each). The sequence was obtained from an adult with an advanced solid tumor such as melanoma, head and neck, liver or kidney cancer. The CDR3 protein is CASSIASGAQETQYF. The CDR3 nucleotides read TGTGCCAGTAGTATAGCTTCGGGGGCCCAAGAGACCCAGTACTTC.